The source of this T cell receptor (beta chain) is a study of cytomegalovirus exposure and HLA in healthy donors. The study, taken as a whole, reports: For most TCR beta V segments, an earlier analysis put the productive rate at about 87% or about 30% of the time.

The CDR3 spans 16 residues. Germline values: CDR1 MNHNS, CDR2 SASEGT. 13 Jbeta primers and 60 Vbeta primers were used for the PCR. Sequencing used immunoSEQ multiplex PCR; TCRdb keeps in-frame clones, though not all of them. The sample lists hundreds of thousands of clones; 70% to 85% were seen once. As regards this clone: As yet, its antigen is unknown. One end of the junction varies from germline; a read error may be responsible.

Source material: PBMCs. This chain connects TRBV6-1 to TRBJ2-2; D gene ambiguous. The sequence derives from a male donor in good health and CMV-seronegative. The CDR3, as DNA: TGTGCCAGCAGTGCCCGCCGCAGGCCGAACCCCGGGGAGCTGTTTTTT. Translation: CASSARRRPNPGELFF.